Shown below are 30 T cell receptor beta chains from a single sample sequenced in a study of spatial heterogeneity in lung cancer. Broader study findings: Intratumoral expanded alpha and beta TCR counts were found to track tumor mutation counts.

These receptors' targets are unknown. TCRdb independently ran MiXCR on the 5' RACE reads; one entry per CDR3 protein. Among 9,500 to 11,000 distinct CDR3 sequences listed, roughly 12% were seen once. Time point denoted: sample taken at primary tumor resection. The source material was lung tumor tissue, sampled at surgery. These receptors originate from a male donor with early-stage non-small cell lung cancer.

In nucleotides, the CDR3 is TGTGCCAGCACCCGCCCGGGGAGGGGCAATGAGCAGTTCTTC. Encoded protein: CASTRPGRGNEQFF. The chain has TRBV7-2 and TRBJ2-1, with TRBD2 matching 7 bases. Germline V gene data show CDR1 as SGHTA and CDR2 as FQGNSA. V dropped 7 bases and J dropped 6; count of bases not matched to a gene: 9. The length of the CDR3 is 14 residues. The entire variable domain, with the rest obtained from reference TRBV7-2 and TRBJ2-1, is as follows: GAGVSQSPSNKVTEKGKDVELRCDPISGHTALYWYRQSLGQGLEFLIYFQGNSAPDKSGLPSDRFSAERTGGSVSTLTIQRTQQEDSAVYLCASTRPGRGNEQFFGPGTRLTVL.

This chain links TRBV5-1 with TRBJ1-2; a possible D gene is TRBD1 (5 bases). This CDR3 contains 14 residues. Between the trimmed V and J ends, which lost 4 bases and 2 bases, there was a span of 12 bases. Germline V lookup: CDR1 SGHRS, CDR2 YFSETQ. The CDR3 coding sequence is TGCGCCAGCAGCAACAGGACGGGCAACTATGGCTACACCTTC. Translating gives CASSNRTGNYGYTF.

This chain uses TRBV27 with TRBJ2-5; D is undetermined. Germline assignment: CDR1 MNHEY and CDR2 SMNVEV (reference sequence). Deletions cut 0 bases from V and 6 bases from J, with 8 bases between. The CDR3 is made up of 13 amino acids. CDR3 in amino acids: CASSLSQSQTQYF. The CDR3 DNA reads as TGTGCCAGCAGTTTATCGCAGTCCCAGACCCAGTACTTC.

Many counts were recorded for this clonotype. The chain recombines TRBV29-1 with TRBJ2-4; D is unclear. CDR1 is SQVTM and CDR2 is ANQGSEA in the germline V gene. This CDR3 spans 10 amino acids. In nucleotides, the CDR3 is TGCAGTGCTAGAGTCGGCATTCAGTACTTC. Its protein product is CSARVGIQYF.

This clonotype appeared many times. The chain combines TRBV28 with TRBJ1-5; no clear D. The CDR3 extends over 12 amino acids. Trimming left V 9 bases short and J 3 bases short, with 9 bases between. From germline, CDR1 is MDHEN and CDR2 SYDVKM. The CDR3 is CASWTNNQPQHF. As DNA, the CDR3 is TGTGCCAGTTGGACTAACAATCAGCCCCAGCATTTT. The variable domain in full, completed from reference TRBV28 and TRBJ1-5, reads DVKVTQSSRYLVKRTGEKVFLECVQDMDHENMFWYRQDPGLGLRLIYFSYDVKMKEKGDIPEGYSVSREKKERFSLILESASTNQTSMYLCASWTNNQPQHFGDGTRLSIL.

Judged by abundance, this clonotype is medium-sized. The genes are TRBV29-1 and TRBJ2-1; 7 bases fit TRBD2. The V gene end was trimmed by 1 base and the J gene end by 7 bases; junction bases not matched to a gene: 1. CDR1 SQVTM and CDR2 ANQGSEA come from the germline V gene. The CDR3 extends over 12 amino acids. The CDR3 DNA reads as TGCAGCGTTGAAGTGGGGGGGAATGAGCAGTTCTTC. This sequence encodes CSVEVGGNEQFF.

This clonotype has ten or more counts. This chain joins TRBV21-1 and TRBJ2-3; the D call in the table, TRBD2, was not verified against the DNA. TRBV21-1 counts as a pseudogene. The CDR3 is made up of 15 amino acids. This CDR3 is CASPRGVRRWDTQYF. The CDR3 DNA reads as TGTGCCAGCCCTCGGGGAGTGAGGAGGTGGGATACGCAGTATTTT.

This clonotype was detected ten times or more. The rearrangement links TRBV6-2 or TRBV6-3 to TRBJ2-7; 7 positions match TRBD1. The CDR3 consists of 14 residues. V was clipped by 6 bases and J by 6 bases; unmatched bases: 11. Germline values: CDR1 MNHEY, CDR2 SVGEGT. In DNA form, the CDR3 reads TGTGCCAGCAGACCTGCCACGGGACAGTTCGAGCAGTACTTC. It yields the protein CASRPATGQFEQYF.

This clonotype is judged medium-sized. The chain combines TRBV5-1 with TRBJ1-2; possibly TRBD1 for D (6 bases). Per the germline V gene, CDR1 is SGHRS and CDR2 is YFSETQ. The CDR3 runs 15 residues. Trimming removed 0 bases from V and 8 bases from J, with 17 bases in between. CDR3 sequence: CASSLELGQFFGYTF. CDR3 coding DNA: TGCGCCAGCAGCTTGGAGTTAGGACAGTTTTTCGGCTACACCTTC.

CDR3 loop: CASSRGRTYEQYF. CDR3 bases: TGCGCCAGCAGCCGGGGACGGACCTACGAGCAGTACTTC. The chain joins TRBV4-3 to TRBJ2-7; D possibly matches TRBD1 or TRBD2 (5 bases each). Germline lookup yields CDR1 LGHNA and CDR2 YSLEER. V was trimmed by 4 bases and J by 2 bases, leaving 9 bases between them. CDR3 length: 13 amino acids.

Ten or more counts support this clonotype. The chain carries TRBV7-2 and TRBJ1-1; maybe TRBD1 (6 bases). Trimming removed 1 base at V and 11 bases at J, with 23 bases between. Germline CDR1 is SGHTA and CDR2 is FQGNSA. This CDR3 comprises 16 residues. CDR3 region: CASSLGPGGPVSAAFF. The CDR3 coding sequence is TGTGCCAGCAGCTTAGGCCCTGGGGGGCCTGTATCGGCGGCTTTCTTT. Drawing the rest from reference TRBV7-2 and TRBJ1-1, the complete variable domain is GAGVSQSPSNKVTEKGKDVELRCDPISGHTALYWYRQSLGQGLEFLIYFQGNSAPDKSGLPSDRFSAERTGGSVSTLTIQRTQQEDSAVYLCASSLGPGGPVSAAFFGQGTRLTVV.

This chain joins TRBV20-1 and TRBJ2-1; D is uncertain. This CDR3 has 16 residues. The germline CDR1 and CDR2 sequences are DFQATT and SNEGSKA (reference sequence). The V and J ends lost 6 bases and 0 bases respectively, with 18 bases between them. This chain's CDR3 is CSAPTTSLISYNEQFF. CDR3 DNA: TGCAGTGCCCCGACGACAAGCCTAATCTCCTACAATGAGCAGTTCTTC.

This clonotype is judged medium-sized. The CDR3 reads CASSQVWEGYNEQFF. CDR3 in DNA: TGCGCCAGCAGCCAAGTGTGGGAGGGGTACAATGAGCAGTTCTTC. J is TRBJ2-1 and V is TRBV4-1; 7 bases map to TRBD2. The CDR3 is made up of 15 amino acids. Trimming took 1 base from V and 4 from J; bases not matched to a gene: 4. The germline gives CDR1 MGHRA, CDR2 YSYEKL.

Sample share makes this clonotype medium-sized (0.01 to 0.1%). The chain carries TRBV9 and TRBJ1-6, with 11 positions matching TRBD1. The CDR3 runs 16 residues. Per germline, CDR1 SGDLS and CDR2 YYNGEE. The V gene end was trimmed by 4 bases and the J gene end by 6 bases; junction bases not matched to a gene: 6. In DNA, the CDR3 is TGTGCCAGCAGCCCTCGGACAGGGGGCCCTAATTCACCCCTCCACTTT. Translated, it gives CASSPRTGGPNSPLHF.

Many counts were recorded for this clonotype. This rearrangement joins TRBV20-1 to TRBJ2-3; TRBD2 matches at 8 bases. The CDR3 is 15 amino acids. Germline V lookup: CDR1 DFQATT, CDR2 SNEGSKA (reference sequence). V gave up 3 bases and J gave up 5 bases; unmatched junction bases: 10. CDR3 DNA: TGCAGTGCTAGTTGGGTAGCGGGACGAATAGATACGCAGTATTTT. Translation gives CSASWVAGRIDTQYF.

The genes are TRBV4-1 and TRBJ1-2, with 8 nucleotides matching TRBD1. The junction had 4 bases not matched to a gene; V was cut back by 0 bases and J by 4 bases. In germline, CDR1 is MGHRA, CDR2 YSYEKL. The CDR3 is 15 amino acids. CDR3 in DNA: TGCGCCAGCAGCCAAGACGACAGGGGCTCCTATGGCTACACCTTC. This codes for CASSQDDRGSYGYTF.

This clonotype appeared many times. The chain joins TRBV29-1 to TRBJ2-1; 8 nucleotides line up with TRBD2. CDR3 length equals 15 residues. The germline V gene has CDR1 SQVTM and CDR2 ANQGSEA. The trim removed 3 bases at V and 4 bases at J, leaving 8 bases unmatched. DNA for the CDR3: TGCAGCGTTGAGGGGGGGATAGCGGGATACAATGAGCAGTTCTTC. It yields the protein CSVEGGIAGYNEQFF.

In this sample, this clonotype turned up many times. The chain employs TRBV27 and TRBJ2-7, with 15 nucleotides matching TRBD2. V shed 5 bases and J 5 bases; nucleotides not matched to a gene: 7. The germline V gene encodes CDR1 MNHEY and CDR2 SMNVEV (reference sequence). The CDR3 loop spans 16 amino acids. The CDR3 loop reads CASSPRTSGRADEQYF. As DNA, the CDR3 is TGTGCCAGCAGTCCCAGGACTAGCGGGAGGGCCGACGAGCAGTACTTC.

This clonotype has a count of ten or more. The gene calls are TRBV5-1 and TRBJ2-2, with D perhaps matching TRBD1 (6 bases). The V gene lost 2 bases and the J gene lost 1 base, with 12 bases spanning the gap. Per the germline V gene, CDR1 is SGHRS and CDR2 is YFSETQ. This CDR3 comprises 16 residues. CDR3 in amino acids: CASSFQDSQNTGELFF. The CDR3 coding sequence is TGCGCCAGCAGCTTCCAGGACAGCCAGAACACCGGGGAGCTGTTTTTT.

This clonotype showed up many times. The rearrangement uses TRBV3-1 and TRBJ2-1, with D perhaps TRBD2 (5 bases). Germline lookup yields CDR1 LGHDT and CDR2 YNNKEL (reference sequence). Between the trimmed V and J ends, which lost 0 bases and 5 bases, there was a span of 20 bases. The CDR3 length is 18 residues. CDR3 in DNA: TGTGCCAGCAGCCAAGATAATGGTGGTGGCGGGCTGCACAATGAGCAGTTCTTC. Its translation is CASSQDNGGGGLHNEQFF.

This clonotype came up many times. The chain is built from TRBV9 and TRBJ2-2, with D hard to call. The germline V gene has CDR1 SGDLS and CDR2 YYNGEE. The length of the CDR3 is 12 residues. V lost 3 bases and J lost 1, with 1 base in between. Here the CDR3 DNA reads TGTGCCAGCAGCGGGAACACCGGGGAGCTGTTTTTT. This codes for CASSGNTGELFF.

This clonotype has a count of ten or more. V usage is TRBV7-8 and J usage is TRBJ2-7; 11 bases agree with TRBD2. The V and J ends lost 5 bases and 6 bases, in that order; junction bases with no gene match: 6. The length of the CDR3 is 14 residues. From germline, CDR1 is SGHVS and CDR2 FQNEAQ. The CDR3 protein is CASSLGLAGGEQYF. CDR3 bases: TGTGCCAGCAGCCTAGGGCTAGCGGGAGGCGAGCAGTACTTC.

The sample holds many counts of this clonotype. The chain recombines TRBV29-1 with TRBJ2-1; 9 bases fit TRBD2. V was pared by 5 bases and J by 1 base, with 3 bases of the junction left unmatched. This CDR3 spans 14 amino acids. Looked up from germline, CDR1 is SQVTM and CDR2 is ANQGSEA. DNA of the CDR3: TGCAGCGTTATAGCGGGAGTATCCTACAATGAGCAGTTCTTC. It specifies CSVIAGVSYNEQFF.

This clonotype was seen repeatedly, ten times or more. This chain links TRBV5-1 with TRBJ2-2, with D possibly being TRBD2 (5 bases). The CDR3 is 17 amino acids. Germline-derived CDR1 and CDR2 are SGHRS and YFSETQ. The V end was cut by 4 bases, the J end by 5 bases, with 21 bases between. The CDR3 is CASSPAGVAFGTGELFF. CDR3 nucleotide sequence: TGCGCCAGCAGCCCGGCCGGGGTCGCGTTCGGGACCGGGGAGCTGTTTTTT.

This clonotype was recorded many times. This CDR3 reads CSAARGDNYGYTF. CDR3 coding DNA: TGCAGCGCTGCGAGGGGCGACAACTATGGCTACACCTTC. The chain joins TRBV29-1 to TRBJ1-2, with D possibly being TRBD1 (5 bases). Germline assignment: CDR1 SQVTM and CDR2 ANQGSEA. The CDR3 consists of 13 residues. Trimming removed 7 bases at V and 2 bases at J, with 14 bases between.

This clonotype occurred many times. J is TRBJ1-3 and V is TRBV28; D gene unclear. The V gene lost 5 bases and the J gene lost 0 bases, with 11 bases spanning the gap. CDR3 length equals 15 residues. The germline V gene encodes CDR1 MDHEN and CDR2 SYDVKM. The CDR3 nucleotides read TGTGCCAGCAGTCCACCACATGACTCTGGAAACACCATATATTTT. Amino acid sequence: CASSPPHDSGNTIYF.

In this sample, this clonotype turned up many times. V and J are TRBV4-1 and TRBJ2-6, with TRBD2 matching 14 bases. The CDR3 is 17 residues long. The V gene's germline CDR1 is MGHRA and CDR2 YSYEKL. Germline trimming cut 4 bases from V and 2 bases from J; bases unmatched to any gene: 1. The CDR3 loop is CASSPGLAGAGANVLTF. CDR3 coding DNA: TGCGCCAGCAGCCCGGGACTAGCGGGGGCTGGGGCCAACGTCCTGACTTTC.

This clonotype was recorded at least ten times. The rearrangement joins TRBV24-1 to TRBJ2-3, with D possibly TRBD1 on 6 matching bases. The CDR3 covers 14 residues. Trimming cost V 6 bases and J 3 bases, with 12 bases left between them. Germline CDR1 reads KGHDR; CDR2 reads SFDVKD. The CDR3 is CATSLGAGTDTQYF. For the CDR3, the DNA is TGTGCCACCAGTCTGGGGGCTGGTACAGATACGCAGTATTTT.

The chain links TRBV30 to TRBJ1-6; 8 bases fit TRBD1. The CDR3 loop spans 15 amino acids. Germline trimming cut 3 bases from V and 8 bases from J; bases unmatched to any gene: 9. Germline V lookup: CDR1 GTSNPN, CDR2 SVGIG (reference sequence). The CDR3 nucleotides read TGTGCCTGGAGCGACGGACAGGGTGCTGATTCACCCCTCCACTTT. Residues: CAWSDGQGADSPLHF.

This chain uses TRBV7-3 with TRBJ1-5; unclear D gene. Germline loops: CDR1 SGHTA, CDR2 FQGTGA. Trimming cost V 1 base and J 9 bases, with 10 bases left between them. The CDR3 length is 13 residues. CDR3 residues: CASSLNSAGPQHF. The CDR3 bases are TGTGCCAGCAGCTTAAATAGCGCGGGGCCCCAGCATTTT. The full variable domain, in which reference TRBV7-3 and TRBJ1-5 provide the parts outside the CDR3, is GAGVSQTPSNKVTEKGKYVELRCDPISGHTALYWYRQSLGQGPEFLIYFQGTGAADDSGLPNDRFFAVRPEGSVSTLKIQRTERGDSAVYLCASSLNSAGPQHFGDGTRLSIL.